Sequencing of this TCR beta chain was carried out in a study of OX40 agonist ivuxolimab in advanced cancers. Germline CDR1 is SGHRS and CDR2 is YFSETQ. The V and J ends lost 0 bases and 6 bases, in that order; junction bases with no gene match: 6. CDR3 size: 14 residues. The sample holds one count of this clone. Measured with immunoSEQ multiplex PCR; TCRdb has only the in-frame clones, and not every one. The sample contains around 91,000 clones, about 88% of which appear only once. The chain links TRBV5-1 to TRBJ2-7; 7 bases are a match to TRBD2. The sequence was obtained from an adult with an advanced solid tumor such as melanoma, head and neck, liver or kidney cancer. The sequenced sample was CD4+ or CD8+ T cells sorted from blood, obtained in a trial of the OX40 agonist ivuxolimab. The CDR3 loop reads CASSLGGLVGEQYV. The CDR3 nucleotides are TGCGCCAGCAGCTTGGGTGGACTAGTGGGCGAGCAGTACGTC.